A few counts support the clone carrying this TCR beta chain. Methods used by the authors: Cell counts per sample came from amplifying reference gene primers. The repertoire was sequenced with immunoSEQ multiplex PCR; TCRdb's copy has only in-frame clones and lacks some. That table is the source of V, J and clone size, and D and trimming were worked out from the DNA. The sample contains some 180,000 clones, around 86% of which appear only once. This sample was taken from a study of blood T cell repertoires in COVID-19. On the study more broadly: Sources were T cells, B-cell-depleted T cells, or PBMCs; the material itself was cDNA or gDNA.

From germline, CDR1 is MNHEY and CDR2 SMNVEV (reference sequence). The J segment lost 2 bases and the V segment lost 8 bases, leaving 8 bases of the junction unmatched. CDR3 length: 14 amino acids. The sequenced sample consisted of peripheral blood. The chain links TRBV27 to TRBJ1-2; 7 bases are shared with TRBD1. This TCR was sampled from a man in his forties with acute or convalescent COVID-19. CDR3 in DNA: TGTGCCAGCGGACCGACAGGGCGGAACTATGGCTACACCTTC. It codes for CASGPTGRNYGYTF.